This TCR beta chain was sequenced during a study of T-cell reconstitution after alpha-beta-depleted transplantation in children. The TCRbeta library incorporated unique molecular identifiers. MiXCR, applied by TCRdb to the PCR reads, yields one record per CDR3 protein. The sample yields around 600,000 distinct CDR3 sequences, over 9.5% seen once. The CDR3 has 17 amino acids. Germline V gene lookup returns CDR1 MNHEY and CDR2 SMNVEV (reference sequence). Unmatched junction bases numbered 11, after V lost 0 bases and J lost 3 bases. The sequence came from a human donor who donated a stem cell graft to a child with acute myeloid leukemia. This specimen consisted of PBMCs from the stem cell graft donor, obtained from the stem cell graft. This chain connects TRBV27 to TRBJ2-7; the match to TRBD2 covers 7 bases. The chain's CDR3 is CASSLSASGWALYEQYF. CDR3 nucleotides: TGTGCCAGCAGTTTATCGGCTAGCGGTTGGGCCCTCTACGAGCAGTACTTC.